Given below is one T cell receptor beta chain in context. Its target is unknown. The PCR ran on 60 Vbeta and 13 Jbeta primers. The assay was immunoSEQ multiplex PCR, and TCRdb's table has in-frame clones only and misses some. The sample has 75,000 to 100,000 clones, under 65% seen once. This entry is derived from a study of cytomegalovirus exposure and HLA in healthy donors. Study at large: A previous analysis identified approximately 110 million unique TCR beta sequences derived from 180 million or so T cells. Early on, a data release was issued that held approximately 92 million unique TCRs from HLA-typed donors. General study findings and limits: Among the most significant clusters, several appeared linked to common viral pathogens in a later analysis. Researchers counted around 160 TCR beta chains as cytomegalovirus-associated.

Germline V lookup: CDR1 MDHEN, CDR2 SYDVKM. The V segment lost 8 bases and the J segment 1 base; nucleotides outside the gene matches: 0. This CDR3 is built from 14 residues. The chain has TRBV28 and TRBJ2-2; 11 nucleotides line up with TRBD2. The sequence derives from a man between 60 and 75 years old in good health and CMV-seronegative. Sequenced sample: PBMCs. DNA for the CDR3: TGTGCCAGCGGGACTAGCGGGAACACCGGGGAGCTGTTTTTT. Residues: CASGTSGNTGELFF.